This T cell receptor (beta chain) was obtained from a study of cytomegalovirus exposure and HLA in healthy donors. The PCR made use of 60 Vbeta and 13 Jbeta primers. Only in-frame clones appear in the TCRdb table, and some are missing; sequencing was by immunoSEQ multiplex PCR. The repertoire consists of about 130,000 clones, with about 81% occurring once and the leading ten covering 5.5% to 7%. The CDR3 runs 16 residues. V lost 2 bases to trimming and J lost 7 bases, with 21 bases between them. Germline values: CDR1 SGHDT, CDR2 YYEEEE. Findings and caveats of the study: Serostatus for CMV was the only available immune exposure information. In a later analysis, several top co-occurrence clusters appeared linked to parvovirus B19, influenza, CMV and Epstein-Barr virus. TCR beta chains numbering more than 150 were designated cytomegalovirus-associated.

Regarding this clone: Its antigen is still unknown.

This clonotype was obtained from a woman aged 40 to 55 in good health and CMV-seropositive. Sequences were obtained from PBMCs. V is TRBV5-6 and J is TRBJ1-1, with a tentative D call TRBD1 (5 bases). As DNA, the CDR3 is TGTGCCAGCAGCTTCACCTCGGGGGTAACGCCGCGTGAAGCTTTCTTT. It specifies CASSFTSGVTPREAFF.